These T cell receptor beta chains were read from a single sample in a study of beta chain features in type 1 diabetes. The table came from immunoSEQ multiplex PCR; TCRdb's copy has only in-frame clones and leaves some out. The table lists a few hundred thousand clones, over 9% of them singletons, with about 0.6% in the top ten. What was sequenced was central memory CD4+ T cells from blood. Receptors were obtained from a man aged 25 to 40 with type 1 diabetes. Each CDR3 is given with its conserved first and last residue. The D gene is left open where the match is weak. Clone size is given for some rows only: seen once, a few or many times, or a class if the clone is expanded.

TGTGCCAGTAGTATGATAGCGGGTCTCCACGAGCAGTACTTC,CASSMIAGLHEQYF,NA,TRBJ2-7,TRBD2,TRBV19
TGTGCCAGCAGCCCGCCACAGGGGGCGGATAATGAAAAACTGTTTTTT,CASSPPQGADNEKLFF,few,TRBJ1-4,TRBD1,TRBV28
TGTGCCAGCACCGACGGCGGGAGGGAGACCCAGTACTTC,CASTDGGRETQYF,many,TRBJ2-5,TRBD2,TRBV28
TGTGCCAGCAGTTTACCGGCTAATGAGCAGTTCTTC,CASSLPANEQFF,many,TRBJ2-1,NA,TRBV28
TGTGCCAGCAGCGGACTAGCGGGAGTAGGGAACATTCAGTACTTC,CASSGLAGVGNIQYF,few,TRBJ2-4,TRBD2,TRBV28
TGTGCCAGCAGTTACTCGTCCCCCGGCAGGTCCTACGAGCAGTACTTC,CASSYSSPGRSYEQYF,few,TRBJ2-7,NA,TRBV6-5
TGTGCCAGCAGCCTGGGGCCCGTCCGGGATACGCAGTATTTT,CASSLGPVRDTQYF,few,TRBJ2-3,NA,TRBV7-2
TGCGCCAGCAGCTTCACAGGGTTCGGGGCCAACGTCCTGACTTTC,CASSFTGFGANVLTF,NA,TRBJ2-6,NA,TRBV5-1
TGTGCCAGCAGTTACGCCGCCGGGACGGTCTCCTACGAGCAGTACTTC,CASSYAAGTVSYEQYF,few,TRBJ2-7,NA,TRBV6-6
TGTGCCAGTAGTACTGACAGGCTGAGCTCTGGAAACACCATATATTTT,CASSTDRLSSGNTIYF,NA,TRBJ1-3,NA,TRBV19
TGTGCCAGCAGTGTGGACAGGTTGTATGGCTACACCTTC,CASSVDRLYGYTF,NA,TRBJ1-2,TRBD1,TRBV25-1
TGCGCCAGCAGCGTAAGCGGGAACTCACCCTACAATGAGCAGTTCTTC,CASSVSGNSPYNEQFF,few,TRBJ2-1,TRBD2,TRBV5-1
TGTGCCAGCAGCTTATCCATTAGGGCGAACACTGAAGCTTTCTTT,CASSLSIRANTEAFF,NA,TRBJ1-1,NA,TRBV7-8
TGTGCCAGCAGCTTAGGTCACTTGGTAGCGACGTCTTGGAACGAGCAGTACTTC,CASSLGHLVATSWNEQYF,few,TRBJ2-7,NA,TRBV9
TGTGCCAGCACATGGGTTTGGGATCAGCCCCAGCATTTT,CASTWVWDQPQHF,NA,TRBJ1-5,NA,TRBV6-1
TGTGCCAGCAGGGCCGGGGGCTCTGGGGCCAACGTCCTGACTTTC,CASRAGGSGANVLTF,NA,TRBJ2-6,NA,TRBV5-4
TGTGCCAGCACCGCAGGACTGAGTAATGAAAAACTGTTTTTT,CASTAGLSNEKLFF,NA,TRBJ1-4,NA,TRBV2
TGTGCCAGAAGAACCGGGACTAGCGGAAAACTTCAAGAGACCCAGTACTTC,CARRTGTSGKLQETQYF,NA,TRBJ2-5,TRBD2,TRBV5-3
TGCGCCAGCAGCCTACTAGCGGGATTAGCCTACGAGCAGTACTTC,CASSLLAGLAYEQYF,NA,TRBJ2-7,TRBD2,TRBV5-1
TGTGCCAGTGCTAGGGAGGACAAAAACATTCAGTACTTC,CASAREDKNIQYF,few,TRBJ2-4,NA,TRBV11-1
TGTGCCATCAGTGAGTCAGGAGGGCGCTATGGCTACACCTTC,CAISESGGRYGYTF,NA,TRBJ1-2,NA,TRBV6-6
TGTGCCAGCAGTGCCAGGGGGGCTGGGGCCAACGTCCTGACTTTC,CASSARGAGANVLTF,few,TRBJ2-6,NA,TRBV25-1
TGTGCCAGCTCACCAGCCGGAGGTGACACTGAAGCTTTCTTT,CASSPAGGDTEAFF,many,TRBJ1-1,NA,TRBV18
TGCAGCGTTGCCCGGGACTATGGCTACACCTTC,CSVARDYGYTF,NA,TRBJ1-2,NA,TRBV29-1
TGTGCCAGCAGCTTATCTCCCGGGACAGGGGGCCACGAGCAGTACTTC,CASSLSPGTGGHEQYF,once,TRBJ2-7,TRBD1,TRBV7-8
TGTGCCAGCAGCAAACAAAAGGGAAGGGAGGATGGGCAGTTCTTC,CASSKQKGREDGQFF,many,TRBJ2-1,NA,TRBV21-1
TGTGCCAGTAGTCCACAGGCCGGGAGTGAAAAACTGTTTTTT,CASSPQAGSEKLFF,few,TRBJ1-4,NA,TRBV19
TGTGCCAGTACTCAAGGGGGTGGCTACACCTTC,CASTQGGGYTF,NA,TRBJ1-2,NA,TRBV6-5
TGTGCCAGCAGCGATCCCGCCCGAGGGACCCAGTACTTC,CASSDPARGTQYF,many,TRBJ2-5,NA,TRBV7-9
TGTGCCAGCAGCTTGACAGGGGATTGGGATGGCTACACCTTC,CASSLTGDWDGYTF,few,TRBJ1-2,TRBD1,TRBV5-6
TGTGCCAGCAGCCAAGAACTCGCGCCGGGCACAGATACGCAGTATTTT,CASSQELAPGTDTQYF,few,TRBJ2-3,NA,TRBV4-2
TGTGCCAGCAGCTTACAAGGGGCCCCGAGGGGAGGGGACCAGTACTTC,CASSLQGAPRGGDQYF,NA,TRBJ2-5,TRBD2,TRBV9
TGTGCCAGTAGTATACGTAGCGGGAGAAGGTCTGGGGCCAACGTCCTGACTTTC,CASSIRSGRRSGANVLTF,few,TRBJ2-6,TRBD2,TRBV19
TGTGCCAGCAGCCCAGGCCCCCGGCAGACCCAGTACTTC,CASSPGPRQTQYF,few,TRBJ2-5,NA,TRBV7-9
TGTGCCAGCAGCCAAGCGGGCAGCTACGAGCAGTACTTC,CASSQAGSYEQYF,NA,TRBJ2-7,NA,TRBV14
TGTGCCAGTAGTAATCAGGGAAGTAGCTCCTACGAGCAGTACTTC,CASSNQGSSSYEQYF,few,TRBJ2-7,NA,TRBV19
TGTGCCAGCAGCCTCAGCACAGATACGCAGTATTTT,CASSLSTDTQYF,few,TRBJ2-3,NA,TRBV6-1
TGTGCCAGCAGCCCCGAGAATGTCCTGACTTTC,CASSPENVLTF,NA,TRBJ2-6,NA,TRBV9
TGCGCCAGCAGCGTACCCAGGGGTCCCACAGATACGCAGTATTTT,CASSVPRGPTDTQYF,few,TRBJ2-3,NA,TRBV5-1
TGTGCCACCAGCAGAGAACCAACAGATACGCAGTATTTT,CATSREPTDTQYF,few,TRBJ2-3,NA,TRBV15
TGTGCCAGCAGTTCAGACCCCGGACACAGGGAGACCCAGTACTTC,CASSSDPGHRETQYF,few,TRBJ2-5,NA,TRBV27
TGCGCCAGCAGCCAAGGTGGAGCGGTGAGCACAGATACGCAGTATTTT,CASSQGGAVSTDTQYF,NA,TRBJ2-3,NA,TRBV4-3
TGTGCCTGGAGTAGGGACAGGGGGATCCAAGAGACCCAGTACTTC,CAWSRDRGIQETQYF,NA,TRBJ2-5,TRBD1,TRBV30
TGCGCCAGCAGTTCAAGTTGGGAGGATACGCAGTATTTT,CASSSSWEDTQYF,NA,TRBJ2-3,NA,TRBV5-1
TGTGCCAGCAGCTTTAGCGGGACGGGGGCCGAGCAGTACTTC,CASSFSGTGAEQYF,few,TRBJ2-7,TRBD2,TRBV5-6
TGTGCCAGCAGCTTGGAGACAGGGGGCAATCAGCCCCAGCATTTT,CASSLETGGNQPQHF,NA,TRBJ1-5,TRBD1,TRBV11-2
TGTGCCAGCAGCCAACAGAATAGCAATCAGCCCCAGCATTTT,CASSQQNSNQPQHF,NA,TRBJ1-5,NA,TRBV4-1
TGTGCCAGCAGCTTGTTGGCGGTGGGATCCGAGGAGGATGGCTACACCTTC,CASSLLAVGSEEDGYTF,many,TRBJ1-2,NA,TRBV5-4
TGCGCCAGCAGCTTGGGAGGCACAGGACAGGGCGAAAAACTGTTTTTT,CASSLGGTGQGEKLFF,few,TRBJ1-4,TRBD1,TRBV5-1
TGTGCCAGCAGCTCCGAAGGGGGACGCTACGAGCAGTACTTC,CASSSEGGRYEQYF,few,TRBJ2-7,NA,TRBV5-6
TGTGCCAGCAGAGCAGGGGGCGCCGAGACCCAGTACTTC,CASRAGGAETQYF,NA,TRBJ2-5,TRBD1,TRBV6-1
TGTGCCAGCAGCGTAGAAGGACAGGCTCCAGATACGCAGTATTTT,CASSVEGQAPDTQYF,NA,TRBJ2-3,TRBD1,TRBV9
TGTGCCAGCAGCGATGGGACTAACACAGATACGCAGTATTTT,CASSDGTNTDTQYF,NA,TRBJ2-3,TRBD2,TRBV7-9